The rows below give T cell receptor beta chains drawn from one sample of a study of T cells in Graves' hyperthyroidism and ophthalmopathy. TCRdb passed the multiplex PCR reads through MiXCR, listing each CDR3 protein once. This sample has roughly 570,000 distinct CDR3 sequences; approximately 44% occur once, and the top ten carry more than 7.5%. The sequencing sample was made of peripheral blood or thyroid tissue (not recorded which). The receptors derive from a woman aged 18-29 years with Graves' hyperthyroidism. Each CDR3 is given with its conserved first and last residue. A D gene is named only where the DNA matches it firmly. For some rows the clone size is stated as once, few or many, or as a class when expanded; others skip it.

d_call clone_size j_call v_call cdr3_aa cdr3_nt
. few TRBJ2-1 TRBV24-1 CATSDQTRGAYNEQFF TGTGCCACCAGTGACCAGACTAGGGGTGCCTACAATGAGCAGTTCTTC
. many TRBJ1-2 TRBV20-1 CSASKHFNYGYTF TGCAGTGCTAGTAAACACTTTAACTATGGCTACACCTTC
TRBD2 many TRBJ2-7 TRBV6-1 CASSYRLAVAYEQYF TGTGCCAGCAGTTACCGACTAGCGGTGGCCTACGAGCAGTACTTC
TRBD1 many TRBJ2-7 TRBV4-1 CASSLRDRDSSYEQYF TGCGCCAGCAGCCTCAGGGACAGGGATTCTTCCTACGAGCAGTACTTC
TRBD1 once TRBJ2-7 TRBV5-5 CATSDSSGDRGYNEQYF TGTGCCACCAGTGATTCCTCGGGGGACAGGGGGTACAATGAGCAGTACTTC
. many TRBJ1-2 TRBV15 CATSRERSDWETYGYTF TGTGCCACCAGCAGAGAACGGTCGGATTGGGAGACATATGGCTACACCTTC
TRBD1 many TRBJ2-7 TRBV29-1 CSVEEPGTGTSYEQYF TGCAGCGTTGAGGAACCGGGGACAGGGACATCCTACGAGCAGTACTTC
. many TRBJ2-5 TRBV5-1 CASSLVPQETQYF TGCGCCAGCAGCTTGGTCCCGCAAGAGACCCAGTACTTC
. . TRBJ1-2 TRBV7-3 CASSLNMIAGGYGYTF TGTGCCAGCAGCTTAAACATGATAGCGGGAGGGTATGGCTACACCTTC
. . TRBJ2-5 TRBV20-1 CSARIGRGGQYF TGCAGTGCTAGAATCGGACGGGGTGGCCAGTACTTC
TRBD1 . TRBJ2-2 TRBV10-3 CASSQGTGTNTGELFF TGTGCCAGCTCACAGGGGACAGGAACGAACACCGGGGAGCTGTTTTTT
. many TRBJ1-1 TRBV7-9 CASSLETMNTEAFF TGTGCCAGCAGCTTAGAGACCATGAACACTGAAGCTTTCTTT
. many TRBJ1-5 TRBV6-5 CASSEQSNQPQHF TGTGCCAGCAGTGAGCAATCCAATCAGCCCCAGCATTTT
. . TRBJ2-7 TRBV4-2 CASSPMGRDGIYEQYF TGTGCCAGCAGCCCAATGGGACGGGACGGGATCTACGAGCAGTACTTC
. many TRBJ1-2 TRBV2 CASSEWGIANYGYTF TGTGCCAGCAGTGAATGGGGGATTGCTAACTATGGCTACACCTTC
TRBD2 few TRBJ2-7 TRBV7-9 CASRRGTSGYEQYF TGTGCCAGCAGACGGGGGACTAGCGGGTACGAGCAGTACTTC
. many TRBJ2-7 TRBV3-1 CASSHSITEGGEQYF TGTGCCAGCAGCCATTCCATTACGGAGGGTGGCGAGCAGTACTTC
. . TRBJ1-5 TRBV20-1 CSASSQSTRGHQPQHF TGCAGTGCCAGCAGTCAGTCAACGAGAGGGCATCAGCCCCAGCATTTT
. . TRBJ1-6 TRBV20-1 CRDLGGYNSPLHF TGCAGGGACTTGGGGGGTTATAATTCACCCCTCCACTTT
. few TRBJ1-4 TRBV6-5 CASSYTTGLHEKLFF TGTGCCAGCAGTTATACGACAGGTCTACATGAAAAACTGTTTTTT
TRBD1 . TRBJ1-5 TRBV29-1 CSGGQVRGQPQHF TGCAGCGGGGGACAGGTCCGAGGTCAGCCCCAGCATTTT
. . TRBJ1-2 TRBV12-3/TRBV12-4 CASTQTGGVYGYTF TGTGCCAGCACCCAAACCGGGGGAGTCTATGGCTACACCTTC
TRBD2 many TRBJ2-2 TRBV6-2/TRBV6-3 CASSYRGRDTGELFF TGTGCCAGCAGTTACCGAGGGAGGGACACCGGGGAGCTGTTTTTT
TRBD1 . TRBJ2-5 TRBV2 CASRDRQGETQYF TGTGCCAGCAGGGACAGGCAAGGGGAGACCCAGTACTTC
. many TRBJ1-6 TRBV6-6 CASRSTTGASPLHF TGTGCCAGCAGATCAACGACAGGCGCTTCACCCCTCCACTTT
. . TRBJ2-5 TRBV20-1 CSARDGQAETQETQYF TGCAGTGCTAGAGATGGGCAGGCGGAGACACAAGAGACCCAGTACTTC
. many TRBJ2-2 TRBV5-8 CASSGAITGELFF TGTGCCAGCAGCGGTGCTATTACGGGGGAGCTGTTTTTT
TRBD1 many TRBJ1-4 TRBV29-1 CSASTGLNEKLFF TGCAGCGCATCGACAGGGCTTAATGAAAAACTGTTTTTT
TRBD2 . TRBJ2-7 TRBV18 CASSPPWRETSYEQYF TGTGCCAGCTCACCTCCCTGGCGGGAGACTTCCTACGAGCAGTACTTC
. . TRBJ2-5 TRBV2 CASRLLESQETQYF TGTGCCAGCAGGTTATTGGAAAGCCAAGAGACCCAGTACTTC
. many TRBJ1-2 TRBV12-3/TRBV12-4 CASSPTHGVYGYTF TGTGCCAGCAGTCCCACCCATGGGGTCTATGGCTACACCTTC
. many TRBJ2-2 TRBV11-2 CASSLFGGPTGELFF TGTGCCAGCAGCCTATTTGGAGGGCCCACCGGGGAGCTGTTTTTT
TRBD1 . TRBJ1-5 TRBV19 CASSISGTAANQPQHF TGTGCCAGTAGTATCTCCGGGACAGCGGCCAATCAGCCCCAGCATTTT
. few TRBJ1-5 TRBV10-3 CAISEPQHF TGTGCCATCAGTGAGCCCCAGCATTTT
. many TRBJ1-5 TRBV12-5 CASGNHQPQHF TGTGCTAGTGGTAATCATCAGCCCCAGCATTTT
. . TRBJ1-4 TRBV14 CASSPGTSTYNEKLFF TGTGCCAGCAGCCCCGGGACATCCACCTACAATGAAAAACTGTTTTTT
. many TRBJ1-2 TRBV9 CASSVSTGANYGYTF TGTGCCAGCAGCGTAAGTACAGGAGCTAACTATGGCTACACCTTC
. many TRBJ1-4 TRBV6-1 CASSETTLHTGTNEKLFF TGTGCCAGCAGTGAGACCACCCTCCATACAGGCACTAATGAAAAACTGTTTTTT
. many TRBJ2-7 TRBV12-3/TRBV12-4 CASSLVVDYEQYF TGTGCCAGCAGTTTAGTCGTGGACTACGAGCAGTACTTC
. . TRBJ1-1 TRBV2 CASELRGNTEAFF TGTGCCAGCGAACTTAGGGGGAACACTGAAGCTTTCTTT
TRBD2 . TRBJ2-7 TRBV5-5 CASSLGTSGGHYEQYF TGCGCCAGCAGCTTAGGGACTAGCGGAGGACACTACGAGCAGTACTTC
. many TRBJ1-2 TRBV29-1 CSVEEARARGGYTF TGCAGCGTTGAAGAGGCCAGGGCTCGGGGTGGCTACACCTTC
. . TRBJ2-7 TRBV21-1 CASSRRDRGSEQYF TGTGCCAGCAGCAGGCGGGACAGGGGCTCCGAGCAGTACTTC
TRBD2 . TRBJ2-7 TRBV7-6 CATRPRGVYEQYF TGTGCCACCAGACCTCGGGGGGTGTACGAGCAGTACTTC
TRBD1 once TRBJ2-6 TRBV10-3 CAISDQWGTGGYSGANVLTF TGTGCCATCAGTGACCAGTGGGGTACAGGGGGCTACTCTGGGGCCAACGTCCTGACTTTC
. few TRBJ1-1 TRBV19 CASSILQGVAEAFF TGTGCCAGTAGTATTTTGCAGGGTGTCGCTGAAGCTTTCTTT
TRBD1 . TRBJ2-5 TRBV29-1 CSVEPTGVIEETQYF TGCAGCGTTGAACCGACAGGGGTGATCGAGGAGACCCAGTACTTC
. . TRBJ2-7 TRBV7-9 CASSLGPSGLSYEQYF TGTGCCAGCAGCCTGGGACCCAGTGGGCTCTCCTACGAGCAATACTTC
. many TRBJ2-7 TRBV5-6 CASSFYLFVGGPLDEQYF TGTGCCAGCAGCTTTTATCTCTTCGTCGGGGGGCCGTTGGACGAGCAGTACTTC
. once TRBJ2-7 TRBV20-1 CSASTSSSYEQYF TGCAGTGCCAGCACCTCCAGCTCCTACGAGCAGTACTTC